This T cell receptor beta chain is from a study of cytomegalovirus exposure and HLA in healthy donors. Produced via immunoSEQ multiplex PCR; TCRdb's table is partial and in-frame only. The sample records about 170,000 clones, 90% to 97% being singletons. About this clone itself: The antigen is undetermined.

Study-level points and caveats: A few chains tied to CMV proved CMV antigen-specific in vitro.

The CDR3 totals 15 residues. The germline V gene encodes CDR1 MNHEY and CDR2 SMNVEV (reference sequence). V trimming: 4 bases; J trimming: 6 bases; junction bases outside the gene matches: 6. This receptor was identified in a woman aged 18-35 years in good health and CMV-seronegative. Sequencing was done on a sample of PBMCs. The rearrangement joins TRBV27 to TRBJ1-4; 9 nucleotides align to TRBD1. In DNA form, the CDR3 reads TGTGCCAGCAGTTCGACCGGGACAGGGTATGAAAAACTGTTTTTT. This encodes CASSSTGTGYEKLFF.